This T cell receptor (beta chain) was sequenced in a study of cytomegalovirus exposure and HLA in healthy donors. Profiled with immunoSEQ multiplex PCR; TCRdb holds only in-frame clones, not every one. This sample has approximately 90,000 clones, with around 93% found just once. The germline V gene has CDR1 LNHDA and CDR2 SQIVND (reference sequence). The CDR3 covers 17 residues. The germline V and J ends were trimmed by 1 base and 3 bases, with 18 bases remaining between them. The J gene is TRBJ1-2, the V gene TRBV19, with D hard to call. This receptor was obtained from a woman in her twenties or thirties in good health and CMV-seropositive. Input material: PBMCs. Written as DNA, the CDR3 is TGTGCCAGTAGTATAGGTGGAGGACCCGAAGCACACTATGGCTACACCTTC. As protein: CASSIGGGPEAHYGYTF.